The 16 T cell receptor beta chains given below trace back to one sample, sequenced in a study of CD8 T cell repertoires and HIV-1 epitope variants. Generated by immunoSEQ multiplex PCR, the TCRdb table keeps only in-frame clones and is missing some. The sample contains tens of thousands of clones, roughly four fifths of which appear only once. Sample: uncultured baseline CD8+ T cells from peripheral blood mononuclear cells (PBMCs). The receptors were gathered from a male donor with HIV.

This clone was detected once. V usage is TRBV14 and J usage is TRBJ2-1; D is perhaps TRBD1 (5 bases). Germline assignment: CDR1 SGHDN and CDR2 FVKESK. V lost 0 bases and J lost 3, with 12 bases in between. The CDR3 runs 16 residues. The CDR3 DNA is TGTGCCAGCAGCCAAGATATGGGGCGTGGCTACAATGAGCAGTTCTTC. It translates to CASSQDMGRGYNEQFF.

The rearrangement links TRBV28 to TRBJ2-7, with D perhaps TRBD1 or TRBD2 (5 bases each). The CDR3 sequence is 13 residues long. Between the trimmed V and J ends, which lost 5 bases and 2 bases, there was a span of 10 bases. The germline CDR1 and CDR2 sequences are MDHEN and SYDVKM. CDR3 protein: CASSGTSPYEQYF. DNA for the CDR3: TGTGCCAGCAGTGGGACGAGTCCCTACGAGCAGTACTTC.

CDR3 in amino acids: CASSPFRILGSNEQFF. In DNA form, the CDR3 reads TGTGCCAGCAGCCCCTTCAGGATCTTGGGGAGCAATGAGCAGTTCTTC. The V call is TRBV7-2, the J call TRBJ2-1; D might be TRBD2 (5 bases). The CDR3 is made up of 16 amino acids. V was pared by 5 bases and J by 6 bases, with 20 bases between. Germline assignment: CDR1 SGHTA and CDR2 FQGNSA.

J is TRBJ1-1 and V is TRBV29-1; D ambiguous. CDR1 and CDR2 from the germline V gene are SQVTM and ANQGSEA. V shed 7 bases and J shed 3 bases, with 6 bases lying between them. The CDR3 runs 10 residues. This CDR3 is CSAGDTEAFF. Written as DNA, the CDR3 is TGCAGCGCCGGAGACACTGAAGCTTTCTTT.

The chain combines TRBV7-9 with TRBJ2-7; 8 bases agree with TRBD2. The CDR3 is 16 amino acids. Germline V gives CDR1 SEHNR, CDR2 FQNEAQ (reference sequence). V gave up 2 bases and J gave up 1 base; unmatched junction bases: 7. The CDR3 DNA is TGTGCCAGCAGCTTATCGCTAGCGGGTCTGTCCTACGAGCAGTACTTC. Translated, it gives CASSLSLAGLSYEQYF. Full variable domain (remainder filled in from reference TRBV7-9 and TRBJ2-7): DTGVSQNPRHKITKRGQNVTFRCDPISEHNRLYWYRQTLGQGPEFLTYFQNEAQLEKSRLLSDRFSAERPKGSFSTLEIQRTEQGDSAMYLCASSLSLAGLSYEQYFGPGTRLTVT.

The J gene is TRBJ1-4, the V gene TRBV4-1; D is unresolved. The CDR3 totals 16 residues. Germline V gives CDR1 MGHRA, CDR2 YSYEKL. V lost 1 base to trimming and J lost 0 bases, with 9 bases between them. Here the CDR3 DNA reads TGCGCCAGCAGCCAAGCCACCGGGACAACTAATGAAAAACTGTTTTTT. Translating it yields CASSQATGTTNEKLFF.

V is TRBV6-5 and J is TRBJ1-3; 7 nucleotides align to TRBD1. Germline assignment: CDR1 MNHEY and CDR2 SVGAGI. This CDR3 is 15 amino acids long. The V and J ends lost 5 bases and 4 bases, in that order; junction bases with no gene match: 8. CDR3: CASSIGQDLGNTIYF. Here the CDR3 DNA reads TGTGCCAGCAGTATAGGACAGGACCTCGGAAACACCATATATTTT.

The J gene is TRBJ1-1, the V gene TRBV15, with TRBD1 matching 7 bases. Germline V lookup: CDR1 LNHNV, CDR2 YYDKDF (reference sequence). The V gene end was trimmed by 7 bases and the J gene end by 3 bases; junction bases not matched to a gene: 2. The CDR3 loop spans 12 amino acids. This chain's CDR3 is CATNTGDTEAFF. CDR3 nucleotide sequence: TGTGCCACCAACACAGGGGACACTGAAGCTTTCTTT. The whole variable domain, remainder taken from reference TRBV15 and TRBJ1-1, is DAMVIQNPRYQVTQFGKPVTLSCSQTLNHNVMYWYQQKSSQAPKLLFHYYDKDFNNEADTPDNFQSRRPNTSFCFLDIRSPGLGDTAMYLCATNTGDTEAFFGQGTRLTVV.

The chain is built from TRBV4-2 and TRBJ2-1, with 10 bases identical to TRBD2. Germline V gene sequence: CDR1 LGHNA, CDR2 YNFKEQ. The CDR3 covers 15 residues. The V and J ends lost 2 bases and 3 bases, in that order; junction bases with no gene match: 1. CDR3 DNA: TGTGCCAGCAGCCAAAGCGGGGGGGACTACAATGAGCAGTTCTTC. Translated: CASSQSGGDYNEQFF.

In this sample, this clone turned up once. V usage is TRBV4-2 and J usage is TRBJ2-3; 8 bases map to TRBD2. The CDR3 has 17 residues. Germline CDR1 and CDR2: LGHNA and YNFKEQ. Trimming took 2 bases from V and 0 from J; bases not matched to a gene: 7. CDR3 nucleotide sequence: TGTGCCAGCAGCCAAAAAGCGGGGGATGGTAGCACAGATACGCAGTATTTT. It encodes CASSQKAGDGSTDTQYF.

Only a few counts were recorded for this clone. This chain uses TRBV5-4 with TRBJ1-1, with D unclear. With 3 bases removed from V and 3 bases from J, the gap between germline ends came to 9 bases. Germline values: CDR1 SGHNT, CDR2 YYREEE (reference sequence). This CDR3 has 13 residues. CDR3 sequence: CASSSERDTEAFF. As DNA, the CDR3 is TGTGCCAGCAGCTCGGAAAGGGACACTGAAGCTTTCTTT.

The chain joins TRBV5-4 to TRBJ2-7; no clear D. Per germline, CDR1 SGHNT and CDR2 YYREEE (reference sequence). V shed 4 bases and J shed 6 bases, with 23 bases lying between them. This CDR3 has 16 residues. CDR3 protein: CASSQDGSATTLEQYF. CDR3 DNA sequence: TGTGCCAGCAGCCAAGATGGGTCTGCGACGACCCTCGAGCAGTACTTC.

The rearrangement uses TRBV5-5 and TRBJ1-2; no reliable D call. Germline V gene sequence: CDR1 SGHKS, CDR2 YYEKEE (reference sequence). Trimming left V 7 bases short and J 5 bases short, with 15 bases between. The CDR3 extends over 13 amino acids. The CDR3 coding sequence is TGTGCCAGCGACACCCCCCCTTGGTATGGCTACACCTTC. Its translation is CASDTPPWYGYTF.

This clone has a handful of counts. In nucleotides, the CDR3 is TGTGCCAGCAGCTTCGTTGGGGGAAACACCATATATTTT. Translating it yields CASSFVGGNTIYF. The gene calls are TRBV5-4 and TRBJ1-3; D gene uncertain. Germline V CDR1 and CDR2: SGHNT, YYREEE (reference sequence). The CDR3 totals 13 residues. Trimming removed 2 bases at V and 4 bases at J, with 7 bases between.

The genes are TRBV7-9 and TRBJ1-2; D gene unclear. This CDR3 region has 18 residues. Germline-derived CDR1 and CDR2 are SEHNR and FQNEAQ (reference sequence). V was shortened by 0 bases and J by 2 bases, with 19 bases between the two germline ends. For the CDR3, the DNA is TGTGCCAGCAGCTTAGCGTTCGTTCGGGAGTTGAAGAACTATGGCTACACCTTC. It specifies CASSLAFVRELKNYGYTF.

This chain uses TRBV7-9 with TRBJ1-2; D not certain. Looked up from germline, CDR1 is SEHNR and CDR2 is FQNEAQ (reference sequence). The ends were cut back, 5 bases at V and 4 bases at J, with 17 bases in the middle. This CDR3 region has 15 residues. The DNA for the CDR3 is TGTGCCAGCAGCCCCTATTTTGTCGAGGGCTATGGCTACACCTTC. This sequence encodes CASSPYFVEGYGYTF. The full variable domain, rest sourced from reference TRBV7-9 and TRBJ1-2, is DTGVSQNPRHKITKRGQNVTFRCDPISEHNRLYWYRQTLGQGPEFLTYFQNEAQLEKSRLLSDRFSAERPKGSFSTLEIQRTEQGDSAMYLCASSPYFVEGYGYTFGSGTRLTVV.